One sample yielded the 12 T cell receptor beta chains listed below, sequenced in a study of cytomegalovirus exposure and HLA in healthy donors. Vbeta (60) and Jbeta (13) primers were used in the PCR. The assay was immunoSEQ multiplex PCR, and TCRdb's table has in-frame clones only and misses some. This sample has around 150,000 clones, with around 79% found just once. Input material: PBMCs. The origin of the receptors is a human donor in good health.

This clone was counted once. V usage is TRBV7-9 and J usage is TRBJ1-1; 9 nucleotides match TRBD1. V was clipped by 1 base and J by 4 bases; unmatched bases: 1. CDR3 length: 14 amino acids. Germline CDR1 SEHNR, CDR2 FQNEAQ (reference sequence). CDR3 nucleotides: TGTGCCAGCAGCTTAGTGGACAGGGGCACTGAAGCTTTCTTT. Protein sequence: CASSLVDRGTEAFF.

The chain is built from TRBV15 and TRBJ1-5, with TRBD1 matching 9 bases. Trimming at V came to 1 base and at J to 3 bases, leaving 10 bases not matched to a gene. In germline, CDR1 is LNHNV, CDR2 YYDKDF (reference sequence). This CDR3 is 18 amino acids long. In DNA, the CDR3 is TGTGCCACCAGCAGAGTGCGGGACAGGGTTAACCTCAATCAGCCCCAGCATTTT. Its translation is CATSRVRDRVNLNQPQHF.

This clone was detected once. V is TRBV7-5 and J is TRBJ2-7; TRBD2, as called in the table, went unchecked against the DNA. TRBV7-5 is a listed pseudogene. There are 13 residues in the CDR3. CDR3: CVRSFPGTHEQYF. As DNA, the CDR3 is TGTGTCAGAAGCTTTCCAGGGACTCACGAGCAGTACTTC.

The chain uses TRBV5-6 and TRBJ2-7; the D gene is possibly TRBD1 (5 bases). Germline V gives CDR1 SGHDT, CDR2 YYEEEE. V lost 3 bases and J lost 0, with 13 bases in between. This CDR3 is built from 15 residues. Here the CDR3 DNA reads TGTGCCAGCAGCTACCTCCACAGGAGCTCCTACGAGCAGTACTTC. Amino acid sequence: CASSYLHRSSYEQYF.

V and J are TRBV5-6 and TRBJ2-3; a weak D match, TRBD2 (5 bases). Germline assignment: CDR1 SGHDT and CDR2 YYEEEE. The CDR3 contains 15 residues. Trimming stripped 0 bases from V and 0 bases from J, with 8 bases between. The CDR3 sequence: CASSLVGISTDTQYF. The CDR3 nucleotides are TGTGCCAGCAGCTTGGTCGGGATTAGCACAGATACGCAGTATTTT.

J is TRBJ1-2 and V is TRBV5-5, with no clear D. The CDR3 sequence is 14 residues long. Germline V gene data show CDR1 as SGHKS and CDR2 as YYEKEE (reference sequence). V lost 0 bases to trimming and J lost 1 base, with 7 bases between them. In DNA form, the CDR3 reads TGTGCCAGCAGCTTGGGCGGACTTAACTATGGCTACACCTTC. Its translation is CASSLGGLNYGYTF. Looking up the rest from reference TRBV5-5 and TRBJ1-2 gives the full variable domain: DAGVTQSPTHLIKTRGQQVTLRCSPISGHKSVSWYQQVLGQGPQFIFQYYEKEERGRGNFPDRFSARQFPNYSSELNVNALLLGDSALYLCASSLGGLNYGYTFGSGTRLTVV.

This clone was seen a single time. The CDR3 DNA follows: TGTGCCAGCAGCGCCAGGACTAGCGGGGGGACTCATGGCACAGATACGCAGTATTTT. Amino acid sequence: CASSARTSGGTHGTDTQYF. The chain carries TRBV9 and TRBJ2-3; 14 positions match TRBD2. The germline CDR1 and CDR2 sequences are SGDLS and YYNGEE. The V gene end was trimmed by 3 bases and the J gene end by 1 base; junction bases not matched to a gene: 10. CDR3 length: 19 amino acids.

V usage is TRBV7-9 and J usage is TRBJ1-1; D not certain. This CDR3 spans 16 amino acids. Trimming stripped 1 base from V and 1 base from J, with 13 bases between. CDR1 is SEHNR and CDR2 is FQNEAQ in the germline V gene (reference sequence). The DNA for the CDR3 is TGTGCCAGCAGCTTAGTTGTCCATAGTACGAACACTGAAGCTTTCTTT. Protein product: CASSLVVHSTNTEAFF.

This clone is deemed medium-sized. V usage is TRBV6-1 and J usage is TRBJ1-4; TRBD1 aligns across 10 bases. Per the germline V gene, CDR1 is MNHNS and CDR2 is SASEGT. The CDR3 is 14 amino acids. Unmatched junction bases numbered 2, after V lost 3 bases and J lost 7 bases. This CDR3 is CASSDGTGAEKLFF. The CDR3 DNA is TGTGCCAGCAGTGACGGGACAGGGGCTGAAAAACTGTTTTTT.

This clone has only one observation. The rearrangement links TRBV7-2 to TRBJ1-5, with D tentatively TRBD1 (5 bases). The germline V gene has CDR1 SGHTA and CDR2 FQGNSA. V lost 0 bases and J lost 4, with 10 bases in between. This CDR3 has 15 residues. The CDR3 coding sequence is TGTGCCAGCAGCTTAGCGCAGGGTTGGAATCAGCCCCAGCATTTT. This gives the protein CASSLAQGWNQPQHF.

This clone was recorded once. V usage is TRBV28 and J usage is TRBJ2-5, with 11 bases fitting TRBD2. The V gene's germline CDR1 is MDHEN and CDR2 SYDVKM. The CDR3 spans 15 residues. J gave up 1 base and V 8 bases, and 6 bases lay outside the gene matches. In DNA form, the CDR3 reads TGTGCCAGCTATGGACTAGCGGGTTTCCAAGAGACCCAGTACTTC. Translation: CASYGLAGFQETQYF.

The chain uses TRBV7-9 and TRBJ1-1, with D possibly being TRBD1 (5 bases). Trimming left V 3 bases short and J 6 bases short, with 11 bases between. The CDR3 runs to 13 residues. Germline V CDR1 and CDR2: SEHNR, FQNEAQ (reference sequence). CDR3 sequence reads: CASSFSGGAEAFF. As DNA, the CDR3 is TGTGCCAGCAGCTTCTCTGGGGGGGCTGAAGCTTTCTTT.